The entry below gives a single T cell receptor (beta chain) sequence along with its context. The data derive from a study of shared T cell receptors in the human thymus. TCRdb's copy holds only in-frame clones and misses some; the assay was immunoSEQ multiplex PCR. Among some 700,000 clones listed, over 75% were seen once. With V trimmed by 8 bases and J by 1 base, 7 bases remained unmatched. The germline V gene has CDR1 WSHSY and CDR2 SAAADI. The CDR3 extends over 14 amino acids. These data also formed part of another study, on human thymus T cells. That source reports: Thymic samples were excised during corrective heart operations. Repertoires from thymus and blood appeared to show biased V and J gene usage. Related reports documented highly overlapping thymic repertoires among unrelated individuals.

Sequenced input: thymocytes. The sequence came from a boy younger than two with a congenital heart defect. The V gene is TRBV10-2, the J gene TRBJ2-7, with 8 bases matching TRBD1. For the CDR3, the DNA is TGCGCCAGCCGCCCAGGGGGCTGGTCCTACGAGCAGTACTTC. Translation: CASRPGGWSYEQYF.